This is a list of T cell receptor beta chains from one sample in a study of technical replicates of blood from several donors. Repertoires were generated with immunoSEQ multiplex PCR, while TCRdb's copy carries only in-frame clones and drops some. The sample has tens of thousands of clones, 93% seen once; the top ten hold approximately 0.22%. The source material was T cells isolated from PBMCs. These receptors originate from a human donor in good health. Both conserved end residues are part of each CDR3. Each record gives: CDR3 protein, J gene, V gene, clone size. Rows may omit the clone size; those that give it use once, few, many or a size class.

CAIAGPPHYEQYF	TRBJ2-7	TRBV10-2	few
CASSVLKWGTNEQFF	TRBJ2-1	TRBV9	.
CASSLPRTSGGEETQYF	TRBJ2-5	TRBV7-7	.
CASSSGQGPAYEQYF	TRBJ2-7	TRBV5-1	.
CASSYGGHNEQFF	TRBJ2-1	TRBV6-6	.
CASRYSGQGVDEQFF	TRBJ2-1	TRBV11-2	.
CASSEPQYTTTDTQYF	TRBJ2-3	TRBV6-1	.
CASSTRRSGKRRDGTQYF	TRBJ2-5	TRBV28	once
CASRLGDRADTLQYF	TRBJ2-7	TRBV28	.
CASSLGGSEDEQYF	TRBJ2-7	TRBV7-2	.
CASSLEPDFPYEQYF	TRBJ2-7	TRBV7-9	.
CASSYMGAPGNTIYF	TRBJ1-3	TRBV6-5	.
CASSFMGLAAPYEQYF	TRBJ2-7	TRBV19	.
CAWTGRDFLYPRWESSGANVLTF	TRBJ2-6	TRBV30	.
CATSGRGSVFSGNTIYF	TRBJ1-3	TRBV6-1	once
CASSLAAVNQPQHF	TRBJ1-5	TRBV5-5	.
CASSKAAYSHTGGRWTNEKLFF	TRBJ1-4	TRBV21-1	.
CASSQGDSDWNTIYF	TRBJ1-3	TRBV4-1	few
CASSFIFGGRLHEQYF	TRBJ2-7	TRBV5-6	once
CASSIQPGLPYEQYF	TRBJ2-7	TRBV5-1	.
CSAQGYNEQFF	TRBJ2-1	TRBV20-1	.
CASSLGQAPGANVLTF	TRBJ2-6	TRBV13	.
CASSEGQFSNQPQHF	TRBJ1-5	TRBV10-2	.
CASSWMTSGATYEQYF	TRBJ2-7	TRBV5-1	.
CASSPLAGGTDTQYF	TRBJ2-3	TRBV27	.
CASGLALGANGGGNEQFF	TRBJ2-1	TRBV12-5	.
CAWSLLTGNTIYF	TRBJ1-3	TRBV30	.